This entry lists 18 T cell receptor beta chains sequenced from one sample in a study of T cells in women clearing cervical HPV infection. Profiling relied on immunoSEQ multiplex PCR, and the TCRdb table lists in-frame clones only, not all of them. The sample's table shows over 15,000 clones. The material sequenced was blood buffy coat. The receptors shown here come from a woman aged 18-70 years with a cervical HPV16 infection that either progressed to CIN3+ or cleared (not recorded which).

Partial CDR3 DNA: TGTGCCAGCAGCCAAGGGCAGGGTCTCAACGAG. It specifies CASSQGQGLNE. The whole CDR3 region reads CASSQGQGLNEQYF. This sequence joins TRBV7-2 and TRBJ2-7, with TRBD1 as a possible D gene (5 bases). The CDR3 goes on 3 residues after the read ends, and that part is filled in from the germline J gene. The CDR3 runs to 14 residues. The germline V and J ends were trimmed by 5 bases and 5 bases, with 16 bases remaining between them. From germline, CDR1 is SGHTA and CDR2 FQGNSA.

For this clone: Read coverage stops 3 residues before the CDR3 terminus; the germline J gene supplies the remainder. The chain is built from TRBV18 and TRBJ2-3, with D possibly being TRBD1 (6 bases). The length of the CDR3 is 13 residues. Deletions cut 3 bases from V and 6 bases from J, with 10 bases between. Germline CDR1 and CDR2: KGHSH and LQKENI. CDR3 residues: CASSPGQIDTQYF. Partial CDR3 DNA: TGTGCCAGCTCACCCGGACAGATCGATACG.

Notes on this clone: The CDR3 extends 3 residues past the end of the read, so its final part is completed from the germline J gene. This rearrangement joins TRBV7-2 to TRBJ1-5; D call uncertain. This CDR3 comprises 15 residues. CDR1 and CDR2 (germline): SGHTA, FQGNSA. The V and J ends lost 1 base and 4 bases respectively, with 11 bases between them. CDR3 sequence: CASSLVAAGNQPQHF. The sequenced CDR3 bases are TGTGCCAGCAGCTTAGTAGCGGCAGGTAATCAGCCC.

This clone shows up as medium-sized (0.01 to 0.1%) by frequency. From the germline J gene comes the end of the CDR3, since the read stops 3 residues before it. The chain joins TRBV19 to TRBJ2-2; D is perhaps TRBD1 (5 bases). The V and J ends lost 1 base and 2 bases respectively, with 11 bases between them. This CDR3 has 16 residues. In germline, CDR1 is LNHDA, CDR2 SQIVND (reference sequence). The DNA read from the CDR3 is TGTGCCAGTAGTATAGGTTGGGGCCCAAACACCGGGGAG. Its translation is CASSIGWGPNTGE. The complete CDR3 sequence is CASSIGWGPNTGELFF.

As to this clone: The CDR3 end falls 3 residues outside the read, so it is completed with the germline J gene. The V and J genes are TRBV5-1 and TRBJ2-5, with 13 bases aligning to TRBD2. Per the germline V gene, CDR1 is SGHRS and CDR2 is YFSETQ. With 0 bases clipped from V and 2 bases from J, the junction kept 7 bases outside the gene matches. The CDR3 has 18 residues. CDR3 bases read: TGCGCCAGCAGCTTGGCCCTTAGACTAGCGGGAGGACAAGAGACC. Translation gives CASSLALRLAGGQET. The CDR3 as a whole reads CASSLALRLAGGQETQYF. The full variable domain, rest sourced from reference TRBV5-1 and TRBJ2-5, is KAGVTQTPRYLIKTRGQQVTLSCSPISGHRSVSWYQQTPGQGLQFLFEYFSETQRNKGNFPGRFSGRQFSNSRSEMNVSTLELGDSALYLCASSLALRLAGGQETQYFGPGTRLLVL.

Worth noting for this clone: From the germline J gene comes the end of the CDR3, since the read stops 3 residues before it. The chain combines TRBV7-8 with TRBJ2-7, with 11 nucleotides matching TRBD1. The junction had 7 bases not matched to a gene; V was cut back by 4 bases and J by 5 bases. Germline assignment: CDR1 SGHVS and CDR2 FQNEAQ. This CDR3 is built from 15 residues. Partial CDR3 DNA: TGTGCCAGCAGCTCCGGACAGGGGGCGATTAACGAG. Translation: CASSSGQGAINE. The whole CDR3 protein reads CASSSGQGAINEQYF.

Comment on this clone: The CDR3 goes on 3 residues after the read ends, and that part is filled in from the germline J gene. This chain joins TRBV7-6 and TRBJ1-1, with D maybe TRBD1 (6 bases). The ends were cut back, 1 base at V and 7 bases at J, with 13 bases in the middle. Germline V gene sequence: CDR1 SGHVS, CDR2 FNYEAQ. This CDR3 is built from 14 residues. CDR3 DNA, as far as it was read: TGTGCCAGCAGCTTAGTACAGGGAGCCGTTGAA. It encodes CASSLVQGAVE. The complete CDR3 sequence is CASSLVQGAVEAFF.

The covered CDR3 bases are TGTGCCAGCGGAGGGGGCGGGAACTCCTACGAG. Its translation: CASGGGGNSYE. The entire CDR3 is CASGGGGNSYEQYF. This chain connects TRBV28 to TRBJ2-7; a possible D gene is TRBD1 (7 bases). The read is 3 residues too short to cover the CDR3 end, so that end is filled in from the germline J gene. Germline V lookup: CDR1 MDHEN, CDR2 SYDVKM. Trimming pared 8 bases from V and 0 bases from J, leaving 14 bases between. The CDR3 covers 14 residues.

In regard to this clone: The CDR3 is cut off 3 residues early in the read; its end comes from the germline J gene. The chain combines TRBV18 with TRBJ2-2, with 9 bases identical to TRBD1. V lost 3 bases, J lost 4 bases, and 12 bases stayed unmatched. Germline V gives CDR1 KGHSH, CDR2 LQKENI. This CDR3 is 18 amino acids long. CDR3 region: CASSPSTGGQGITGELFF. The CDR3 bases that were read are TGTGCCAGCTCACCTTCAACGGGGGGACAGGGAATCACCGGGGAG. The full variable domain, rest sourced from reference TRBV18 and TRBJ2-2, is NAGVMQNPRHLVRRRGQEARLRCSPMKGHSHVYWYRQLPEEGLKFMVYLQKENIIDESGMPKERFSAEFPKEGPSILRIQQVVRGDSAAYFCASSPSTGGQGITGELFFGEGSRLTVL.

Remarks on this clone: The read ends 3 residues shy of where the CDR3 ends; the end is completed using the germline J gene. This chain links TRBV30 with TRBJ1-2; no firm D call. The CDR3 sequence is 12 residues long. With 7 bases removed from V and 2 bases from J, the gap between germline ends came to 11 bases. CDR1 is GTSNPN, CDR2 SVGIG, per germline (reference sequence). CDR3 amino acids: CAFELRNYGYTF. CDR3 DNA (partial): TGTGCCTTTGAGCTGCGAAACTATGGC.

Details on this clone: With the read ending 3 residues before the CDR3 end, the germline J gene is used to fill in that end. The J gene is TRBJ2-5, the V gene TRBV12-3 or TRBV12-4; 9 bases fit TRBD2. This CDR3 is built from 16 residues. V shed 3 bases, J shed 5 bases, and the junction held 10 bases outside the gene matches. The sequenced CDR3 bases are TGTGCCAGCAGTTTCTCTGGCGGGGGGGCCGAGGAGACC. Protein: CASSFSGGGAEET. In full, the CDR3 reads CASSFSGGGAEETQYF.

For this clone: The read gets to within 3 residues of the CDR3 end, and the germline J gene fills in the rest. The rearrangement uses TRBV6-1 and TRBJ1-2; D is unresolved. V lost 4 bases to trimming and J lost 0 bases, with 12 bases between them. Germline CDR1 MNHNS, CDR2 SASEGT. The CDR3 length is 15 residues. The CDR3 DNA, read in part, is TGTGCCAGCAGTGTAATCGGGGTGACTAACTATGGC. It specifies CASSVIGVTNYG. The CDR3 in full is CASSVIGVTNYGYTF.

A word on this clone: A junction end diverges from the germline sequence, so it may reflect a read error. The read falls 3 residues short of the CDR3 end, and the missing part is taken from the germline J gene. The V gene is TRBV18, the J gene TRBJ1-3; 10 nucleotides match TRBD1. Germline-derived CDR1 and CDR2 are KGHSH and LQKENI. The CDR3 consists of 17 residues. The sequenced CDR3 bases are TGTGCCAGCTCCCCCCCCCGGGACAGGGGATTTGGAAACGCC. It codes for CASSPPRDRGFGNA. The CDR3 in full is CASSPPRDRGFGNAIYF.

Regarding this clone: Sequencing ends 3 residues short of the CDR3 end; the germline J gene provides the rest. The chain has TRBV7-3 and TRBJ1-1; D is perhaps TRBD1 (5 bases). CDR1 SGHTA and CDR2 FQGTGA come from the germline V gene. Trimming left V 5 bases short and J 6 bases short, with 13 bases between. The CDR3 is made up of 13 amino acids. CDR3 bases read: TGTGCCAGCAGCCCCAGGGAAATGGCTGAA. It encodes CASSPREMAE. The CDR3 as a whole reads CASSPREMAEAFF.

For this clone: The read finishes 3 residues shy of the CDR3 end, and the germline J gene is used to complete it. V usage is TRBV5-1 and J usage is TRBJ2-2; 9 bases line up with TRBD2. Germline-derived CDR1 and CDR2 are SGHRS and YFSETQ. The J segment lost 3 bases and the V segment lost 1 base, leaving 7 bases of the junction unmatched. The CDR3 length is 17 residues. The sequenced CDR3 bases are TGCGCCAGCAGCTTGCTCGCTAGCGGGGCCCACACCGGGGAG. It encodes CASSLLASGAHTGE. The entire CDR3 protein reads CASSLLASGAHTGELFF.

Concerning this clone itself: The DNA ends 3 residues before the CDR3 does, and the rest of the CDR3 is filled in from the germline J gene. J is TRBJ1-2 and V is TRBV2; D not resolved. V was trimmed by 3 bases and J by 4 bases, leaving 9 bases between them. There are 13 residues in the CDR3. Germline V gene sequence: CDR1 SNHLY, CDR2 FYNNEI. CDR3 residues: CASSDSVGYGYTF. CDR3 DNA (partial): TGTGCCAGCAGTGATTCGGTCGGCTATGGC.

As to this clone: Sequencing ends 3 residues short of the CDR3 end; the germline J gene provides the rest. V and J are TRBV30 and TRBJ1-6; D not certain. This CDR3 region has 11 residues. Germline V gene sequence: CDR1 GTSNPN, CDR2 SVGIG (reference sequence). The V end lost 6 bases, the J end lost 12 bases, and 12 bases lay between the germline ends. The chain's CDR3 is CACLDRGPLHF. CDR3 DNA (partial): TGTGCCTGCCTCGATCGGGGACCC. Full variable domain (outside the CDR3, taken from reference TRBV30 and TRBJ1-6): SQTIHQWPATLVQPVGSPLSLECTVEGTSNPNLYWYRQAAGRGLQLLFYSVGIGQISSEVPQNLSASRPQDRQFILSSKKLLLSDSGFYLCACLDRGPLHFGNGTRLTVT.

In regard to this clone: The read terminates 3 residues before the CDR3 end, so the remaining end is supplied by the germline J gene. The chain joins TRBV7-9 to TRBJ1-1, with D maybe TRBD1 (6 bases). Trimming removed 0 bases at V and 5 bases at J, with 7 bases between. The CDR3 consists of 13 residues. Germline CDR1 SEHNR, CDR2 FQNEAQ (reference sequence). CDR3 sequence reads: CASSLATGTEAFF. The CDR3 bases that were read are TGTGCCAGCAGCTTAGCGACAGGAACTGAA.